The 6 T cell receptor beta chains presented below share a single source sample, sequenced in a study of blood T cell repertoires in COVID-19. The table came from immunoSEQ multiplex PCR; TCRdb's copy has only in-frame clones and leaves some out. Seen here are around 20,000 clones, more than 85% observed once, and the top ten hold 7.4%. The sequenced sample was peripheral blood. These receptors were obtained from a man between 65 and 85 years old with active COVID-19.

The genes are TRBV4-1 and TRBJ2-7, with 9 bases lining up with TRBD2. CDR3 size: 16 residues. The V and J ends lost 1 base and 4 bases, in that order; junction bases with no gene match: 8. Germline values: CDR1 MGHRA, CDR2 YSYEKL. This chain's CDR3 is CASSQGGREGRYEQYF. CDR3 nucleotide sequence: TGCGCCAGCAGCCAAGGGGGGCGGGAGGGCCGGTACGAGCAGTACTTC.

V gene TRBV10-3 combines with J gene TRBJ2-5, with 11 bases lining up with TRBD2. The CDR3 sequence is 15 residues long. The V gene end was trimmed by 3 bases and the J gene end by 5 bases; junction bases not matched to a gene: 5. The germline V gene has CDR1 ENHRY and CDR2 SYGVKD. CDR3 residues: CAISDSGGARETQYF. The CDR3 DNA sequence: TGTGCCATCAGTGATAGCGGGGGGGCCCGGGAGACCCAGTACTTC.

The rearrangement joins TRBV4-1 to TRBJ1-5; possible D gene TRBD1, 5 bases. Germline V gene sequence: CDR1 MGHRA, CDR2 YSYEKL. This CDR3 spans 15 amino acids. V lost 4 bases to trimming and J lost 2 bases, with 12 bases between them. CDR3 DNA: TGCGCCAGCAGCCGACAGAGATCTGGCAATCAGCCCCAGCATTTT. Protein: CASSRQRSGNQPQHF.

The chain recombines TRBV2 with TRBJ1-6; 7 bases agree with TRBD1. With V trimmed by 8 bases and J by 10 bases, 11 bases remained unmatched. Germline V gene data show CDR1 as SNHLY and CDR2 as FYNNEI. The CDR3 length is 14 residues. The CDR3 here is CASGKGQPSSPLHF. CDR3 DNA sequence: TGTGCCAGCGGGAAGGGACAGCCAAGCTCACCCCTCCACTTT.

V usage is TRBV9 and J usage is TRBJ2-5, with D perhaps matching TRBD1 (6 bases). The CDR3 loop spans 15 amino acids. CDR1 SGDLS and CDR2 YYNGEE come from the germline V gene. The V gene lost 6 bases and the J gene lost 5 bases, with 20 bases spanning the gap. This CDR3 is CASNPDGTRGETQYF. Written as DNA, the CDR3 is TGTGCCAGCAACCCCGACGGGACAAGGGGCGAGACCCAGTACTTC.

Only one count was recorded for this clone. The rearrangement joins TRBV3-1 (or the pseudogene TRBV3-2) to TRBJ2-2; 11 nucleotides match TRBD1. J lost 7 bases, V lost 7 bases, and 5 bases had no gene match. This CDR3 comprises 14 residues. Per germline, CDR1 LGHDT and CDR2 YNNKEL (reference sequence). Written as DNA, the CDR3 is TGTGCCAGCACCTTGGGACAGGGGGTCGGGGAGCTGTTTTTT. Its translation is CASTLGQGVGELFF.